This TCR beta chain was found in a study of Graves' ophthalmopathy and Graves' hyperthyroidism. With V trimmed by 1 base and J by 2 bases, 4 bases remained unmatched. Germline lookup yields CDR1 SGHDN and CDR2 FVKESK. The CDR3 runs to 17 residues. Transcripts of RNA were the source for amplifying TCR beta CDR3 regions. Scientists carried out first-round RT-PCR using HTBI primers and then a second-round multiplex PCR. TCRdb processed the multiplex PCR reads anew with MiXCR; each CDR3 protein has one entry. The sample lists about 700,000 distinct CDR3 sequences; approximately 40% were seen once. This clonotype was seen ten or more times.

Source material: peripheral blood. The rearrangement joins TRBV14 to TRBJ2-5, with 13 positions matching TRBD2. This TCR was recovered from an adult man with Graves' ophthalmopathy. The CDR3 sequence: CASSQGRGLAGQETQYF. CDR3 DNA sequence: TGTGCCAGCAGCCAAGGCCGGGGACTAGCGGGACAAGAGACCCAGTACTTC.